The 30 T cell receptor beta chains below all came from one sample that was sequenced in a study of blood T cell repertoires in COVID-19. Produced via immunoSEQ multiplex PCR; TCRdb's table is partial and in-frame only. There are fewer than 250,000 clones in the sample; around four fifths occur only once, and under 3.5% lies in the top ten. The material sequenced was peripheral blood. The receptors were gathered from a man aged 45-65 years with active or convalescent COVID-19.

The chain combines TRBV20-1 with TRBJ2-7, with D perhaps TRBD1 (6 bases). This CDR3 contains 11 residues. V was shortened by 7 bases and J by 4 bases, with 11 bases between the two germline ends. Germline V CDR1 and CDR2: DFQATT, SNEGSKA (reference sequence). This CDR3 reads CSVGQSYEQYF. The CDR3 DNA sequence: TGCAGTGTTGGACAGTCTTACGAGCAGTACTTC.

The genes are TRBV3-1 (or the pseudogene TRBV3-2) and TRBJ1-4, with D hard to call. Germline V lookup: CDR1 LGHDT, CDR2 YNNKEL (reference sequence). Trimming pared 0 bases from V and 13 bases from J, leaving 18 bases between. This CDR3 contains 15 residues. CDR3 region: CASSQDKGRGRGLFF. The CDR3 bases are TGTGCCAGCAGCCAAGATAAAGGCCGGGGTCGGGGACTGTTTTTT.

In this sample, this clone turned up once. The V and J genes are TRBV7-9 and TRBJ1-6, with 8 nucleotides matching TRBD1. The germline CDR1 and CDR2 sequences are SEHNR and FQNEAQ (reference sequence). With V trimmed by 5 bases and J by 10 bases, 7 bases remained unmatched. The CDR3 contains 14 residues. In nucleotides, the CDR3 is TGTGCCAGCAGCCTTGGACAGGGAGAATCACCCCTCCACTTT. It encodes CASSLGQGESPLHF.

The V gene is TRBV19, the J gene TRBJ2-2, with 7 bases matching TRBD2. The CDR3 runs to 17 residues. Germline CDR1 reads LNHDA; CDR2 reads SQIVND (reference sequence). V lost 8 bases and J lost 3; bases outside the gene matches: 15. The CDR3 reads CASQRDAGGGDTGELFF. DNA for the CDR3: TGTGCCAGTCAAAGGGACGCCGGCGGGGGAGACACCGGGGAGCTGTTTTTT.

The chain is built from TRBV6-6 and TRBJ1-1; D not certain. The V and J ends lost 4 bases and 8 bases respectively, with 8 bases between them. Per the germline V gene, CDR1 is MNHNY and CDR2 is SVGAGI (reference sequence). This CDR3 region has 11 residues. The CDR3 sequence: CASSSRWEAFF. CDR3 DNA sequence: TGTGCCAGCAGTTCGCGATGGGAAGCTTTCTTT.

The genes are TRBV5-1 and TRBJ2-7; tentatively, D is TRBD2 (5 bases). Trimming took off 0 bases at V and 3 bases at J, with 13 bases between the two ends. This CDR3 contains 15 residues. Germline CDR1 reads SGHRS; CDR2 reads YFSETQ. CDR3 bases: TGCGCCAGCAGCTTGGAAACGCTTGCGGGCTACGAGCAGTACTTC. The encoded protein is CASSLETLAGYEQYF.

This clone was picked up a small number of times. The chain combines TRBV14 with TRBJ2-7; 7 bases agree with TRBD1. V shed 1 base, J shed 5 bases, and the junction held 2 bases outside the gene matches. The CDR3 consists of 13 residues. Germline CDR1 reads SGHDN; CDR2 reads FVKESK. The DNA of the CDR3 is TGTGCCAGCAGCCAAGTAAGGGGGCACGAGCAGTACTTC. This sequence encodes CASSQVRGHEQYF.

The rearrangement links TRBV11-3 to TRBJ1-1; 10 bases are a match to TRBD1. The CDR3 is 15 residues long. The V gene's germline CDR1 is SGHNT and CDR2 YENEEA. Germline trimming cut 4 bases from V and 0 bases from J; bases unmatched to any gene: 2. This CDR3 is CASSSGTGVNTEAFF. CDR3 sequence (DNA): TGTGCCAGCAGCTCCGGGACAGGGGTGAACACTGAAGCTTTCTTT.

This clone was picked up many times. The chain couples TRBV5-5 to TRBJ2-3; the D is unclear. CDR1 SGHKS and CDR2 YYEKEE come from the germline V gene (reference sequence). The CDR3 loop spans 14 amino acids. V was clipped by 0 bases and J by 4 bases, with 9 bases between them. CDR3 amino acids: CASSLGAPADTQYF. In nucleotides, the CDR3 is TGTGCCAGCAGCTTGGGGGCCCCGGCAGATACGCAGTATTTT. The entire variable domain, with the rest obtained from reference TRBV5-5 and TRBJ2-3, is as follows: DAGVTQSPTHLIKTRGQQVTLRCSPISGHKSVSWYQQVLGQGPQFIFQYYEKEERGRGNFPDRFSARQFPNYSSELNVNALLLGDSALYLCASSLGAPADTQYFGPGTRLTVL.

The CDR3 DNA is TGTGCCAGCAGGAGGAGTAGCACAGATACGCAGTATTTT. Residues: CASRRSSTDTQYF. The V gene is TRBV2, the J gene TRBJ2-3; D not certain. Germline-derived CDR1 and CDR2 are SNHLY and FYNNEI. The CDR3 runs to 13 residues. Trimming cost V 6 bases and J 0 bases, with 7 bases left between them. Variable domain in full (rest from reference TRBV2 and TRBJ2-3): EPEVTQTPSHQVTQMGQEVILRCVPISNHLYFYWYRQILGQKVEFLVSFYNNEISEKSEIFDDQFSVERPDGSNFTLKIRSTKLEDSAMYFCASRRSSTDTQYFGPGTRLTVL.

The chain couples TRBV9 to TRBJ2-1, with a weak D call TRBD2 (6 bases). The CDR3 is 15 amino acids. V shed 4 bases and J shed 4 bases, with 15 bases lying between them. The germline CDR1 and CDR2 sequences are SGDLS and YYNGEE. The CDR3, as DNA: TGTGCCAGCAGCCCGGGGGAGCGCCTTTACAATGAGCAGTTCTTC. Translation gives CASSPGERLYNEQFF.

V is TRBV6-6 and J is TRBJ1-1; D gene uncertain. Trimming left V 2 bases short and J 0 bases short, with 7 bases between. Germline V gene sequence: CDR1 MNHNY, CDR2 SVGAGI (reference sequence). There are 14 residues in the CDR3. CDR3: CASSYVSMNTEAFF. The CDR3 region has the DNA TGTGCCAGCAGTTACGTAAGCATGAACACTGAAGCTTTCTTT.

V gene TRBV9 combines with J gene TRBJ1-6, with TRBD1 as a possible D gene (6 bases). Germline V gene lookup returns CDR1 SGDLS and CDR2 YYNGEE. The CDR3 is made up of 16 amino acids. Trimming took off 3 bases at V and 7 bases at J, with 17 bases between the two ends. The CDR3, as DNA: TGTGCCAGCAGCGCATTACAGGGATTAGGAAATTCACCCCTCCACTTT. The encoded protein is CASSALQGLGNSPLHF.

This clone was recorded a few times. V gene TRBV19 combines with J gene TRBJ1-5; D possibly corresponds to TRBD1 (5 bases). Germline values: CDR1 LNHDA, CDR2 SQIVND (reference sequence). The CDR3 has 15 amino acids. The ends were cut back, 3 bases at V and 7 bases at J, with 16 bases in the middle. Here the CDR3 DNA reads TGTGCCAGTAGTATTAGGAGGGGCGAGATCCAGCCCCAGCATTTT. Its translation: CASSIRRGEIQPQHF.

This clone has just one count. The chain has TRBV5-4 and TRBJ1-2; TRBD1 might be the D (5 bases). Looked up from germline, CDR1 is SGHNT and CDR2 is YYREEE (reference sequence). The V and J ends lost 5 bases and 4 bases respectively, with 15 bases between them. This CDR3 has 14 amino acids. The CDR3 loop reads CASRSQVFGYGYTF. The CDR3 DNA reads TGTGCCAGCAGATCACAGGTCTTCGGCTATGGCTACACCTTC.

The chain recombines TRBV5-1 with TRBJ1-1; tentatively, D is TRBD1 (6 bases). This CDR3 is 14 amino acids long. The germline V and J ends were trimmed by 5 bases and 5 bases, with 16 bases remaining between them. Germline V CDR1 and CDR2: SGHRS, YFSETQ. Here the CDR3 reads CASSQGPRQTEAFF. The CDR3 bases are TGCGCCAGCAGTCAGGGGCCCAGGCAGACTGAAGCTTTCTTT. Drawing the rest from reference TRBV5-1 and TRBJ1-1, the complete variable domain is KAGVTQTPRYLIKTRGQQVTLSCSPISGHRSVSWYQQTPGQGLQFLFEYFSETQRNKGNFPGRFSGRQFSNSRSEMNVSTLELGDSALYLCASSQGPRQTEAFFGQGTRLTVV.

The V call is TRBV5-1, the J call TRBJ2-5; the match to TRBD2 covers 8 bases. Germline V gene lookup returns CDR1 SGHRS and CDR2 YFSETQ. The trim removed 2 bases at V and 2 bases at J, leaving 8 bases unmatched. The length of the CDR3 is 16 residues. The CDR3: CASSFSGGPRQETQYF. CDR3 nucleotides: TGCGCCAGCAGCTTTTCGGGGGGGCCAAGGCAAGAGACCCAGTACTTC.

The chain couples TRBV2 to TRBJ2-1; D is perhaps TRBD2 (6 bases). The V gene lost 6 bases and the J gene lost 3 bases, with 9 bases spanning the gap. Per the germline V gene, CDR1 is SNHLY and CDR2 is FYNNEI. This CDR3 comprises 13 residues. The CDR3 nucleotides are TGTGCCAGCAGCGCGGGACTCTACAATGAGCAGTTCTTC. As protein: CASSAGLYNEQFF.

V usage is TRBV6-5 and J usage is TRBJ1-1; D not certain. The length of the CDR3 is 14 residues. CDR1 and CDR2 (germline): MNHEY, SVGAGI. V lost 2 bases and J lost 4, with 11 bases in between. The CDR3 loop reads CASSYEYKLTEAFF. The CDR3 nucleotides read TGTGCCAGCAGTTACGAGTATAAGCTCACTGAAGCTTTCTTT.

V usage is TRBV7-9 and J usage is TRBJ1-6; 11 positions match TRBD1. The CDR3 runs to 15 residues. With V trimmed by 5 bases and J by 7 bases, 4 bases remained unmatched. Germline V gives CDR1 SEHNR, CDR2 FQNEAQ (reference sequence). The CDR3 DNA reads as TGTGCCAGCAGCCCGTGGGACAGGGGGAATTCACCCCTCCACTTT. Translated: CASSPWDRGNSPLHF.

The chain is built from TRBV6-5 and TRBJ2-2; no definite D call. Trimming removed 4 bases from V and 6 bases from J, with 9 bases in between. The CDR3 consists of 13 residues. CDR1 and CDR2 (germline): MNHEY, SVGAGI. Here the CDR3 DNA reads TGTGCCAGCAGTTTGACAAGGTCCGGGGAGCTGTTTTTT. Translated: CASSLTRSGELFF.

This chain joins TRBV7-2 and TRBJ2-7, with a tentative D call TRBD1 (5 bases). The germline V gene encodes CDR1 SGHTA and CDR2 FQGNSA. The CDR3 consists of 14 residues. Trimming removed 4 bases at V and 4 bases at J, with 14 bases between. The CDR3, as DNA: TGTGCCAGCAGCTCTCTCCAGGGATTGTACGAGCAGTACTTC. Its protein product is CASSSLQGLYEQYF.

V and J are TRBV5-8 and TRBJ2-1, with 12 bases lining up with TRBD2. J was trimmed by 7 bases and V by 2 bases; bases with no gene match: 10. CDR1 and CDR2 from the germline V gene are SGHTS and YDEGEE. This CDR3 has 17 amino acids. The CDR3 DNA sequence: TGTGCCAGCAGCTTCGCTAGCGGGGGGGCCTTGGCTAATGAGCAGTTCTTC. This encodes CASSFASGGALANEQFF. Full variable domain (remainder filled in from reference TRBV5-8 and TRBJ2-1): EAGVTQSPTHLIKTRGQQATLRCSPISGHTSVYWYQQALGLGLQFLLWYDEGEERNRGNFPPRFSGRQFPNYSSELNVNALELEDSALYLCASSFASGGALANEQFFGPGTRLTVL.

The V call is TRBV11-3, the J call TRBJ1-1, with 9 positions matching TRBD1. J lost 9 bases, V lost 5 bases, and 7 bases had no gene match. This CDR3 has 13 amino acids. CDR1 is SGHNT, CDR2 YENEEA, per germline. CDR3 nucleotides: TGTGCCAGCAGCCAGGGACAGGGCGATAAAGCTTTCTTT. It codes for CASSQGQGDKAFF.

The CDR3 sequence: CASSDRAPGNEQFF. CDR3 nucleotides: TGTGCCAGCAGTGACAGGGCCCCGGGAAATGAGCAGTTCTTC. This chain joins TRBV28 and TRBJ2-1, with 7 bases lining up with TRBD1. This CDR3 has 14 amino acids. The V and J ends lost 5 bases and 7 bases, in that order; junction bases with no gene match: 8. Germline CDR1 is MDHEN and CDR2 is SYDVKM.

CDR3 coding DNA: TGTGCCAGCAGCTTAGCCAGGGTCGGCTACACCTTC. It translates to CASSLARVGYTF. The chain combines TRBV7-8 with TRBJ1-2, with D maybe TRBD1 (5 bases). This CDR3 region has 12 residues. CDR1 SGHVS and CDR2 FQNEAQ come from the germline V gene. Between the trimmed V and J ends, which lost 0 bases and 8 bases, there was a span of 7 bases.

This chain joins TRBV10-2 and TRBJ1-1; 7 bases map to TRBD1. The ends lost 6 bases at V and 2 bases at J; junction bases unmatched: 6. Germline V CDR1 and CDR2: WSHSY, SAAADI. The CDR3 has 14 residues. The CDR3 here is CASRLGQANTEAFF. CDR3 in DNA: TGCGCCAGCAGACTTGGACAGGCTAACACTGAAGCTTTCTTT.

V gene TRBV24-1 combines with J gene TRBJ2-7; 11 bases match TRBD2. V dropped 5 bases and J dropped 5; count of bases not matched to a gene: 7. Germline V gives CDR1 KGHDR, CDR2 SFDVKD. This CDR3 has 15 amino acids. CDR3 sequence (DNA): TGTGCCACCAGTGGGGGACTAGCGGATCCCCACGAGCAGTACTTC. It codes for CATSGGLADPHEQYF.

V and J are TRBV19 and TRBJ1-5, with 7 bases aligning to TRBD1. CDR1 LNHDA and CDR2 SQIVND come from the germline V gene (reference sequence). The junction had 8 bases not matched to a gene; V was cut back by 6 bases and J by 6 bases. The CDR3 is made up of 14 amino acids. CDR3 nucleotide sequence: TGTGCCAGTAGGAGCAGACAGGGAGGTCAGCCCCAGCATTTT. This translates into CASRSRQGGQPQHF.

The chain carries TRBV4-3 and TRBJ2-7; tentative D call: TRBD1 (6 bases). V was clipped by 1 base and J by 2 bases, with 12 bases between them. Germline V gene sequence: CDR1 LGHNA, CDR2 YSLEER. The CDR3 spans 15 residues. The DNA of the CDR3 is TGCGCCAGCAGCCAAGGTCAGACAGGAGCCTACGAGCAGTACTTC. Translating gives CASSQGQTGAYEQYF.